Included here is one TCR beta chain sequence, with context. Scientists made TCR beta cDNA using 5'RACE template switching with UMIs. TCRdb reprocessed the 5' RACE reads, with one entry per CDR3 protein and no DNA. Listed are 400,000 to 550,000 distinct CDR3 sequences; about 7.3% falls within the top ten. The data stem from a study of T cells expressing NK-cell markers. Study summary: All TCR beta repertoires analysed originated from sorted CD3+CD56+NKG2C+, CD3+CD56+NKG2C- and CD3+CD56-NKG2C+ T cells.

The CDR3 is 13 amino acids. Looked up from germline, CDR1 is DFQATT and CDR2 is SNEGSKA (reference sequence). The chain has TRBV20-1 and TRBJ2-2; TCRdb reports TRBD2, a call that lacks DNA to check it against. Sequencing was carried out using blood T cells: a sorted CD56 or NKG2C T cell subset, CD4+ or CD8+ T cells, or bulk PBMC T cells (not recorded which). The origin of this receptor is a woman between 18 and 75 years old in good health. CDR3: CSVWAGVNRELFF.